One sample yielded the 18 T cell receptor beta chains listed below, sequenced in a study of blood T cell repertoires in COVID-19 (dated by TCRdb to 2018 to 2021). Preparation of the library involved the immunoSEQ multiplex PCR assay. This is the immuneACCESS table as TCRdb keeps it, with only in-frame sequences that have V and J called. A part of the clones is gone; compared with another copy, unresolved V genes explain less than half, and the rest is unexplained. The sample contains approximately 170,000 clones, around nine tenths of them found a single time. The top ten constitute approximately 2.1% of the sample. The specimen was peripheral blood. The receptors derive from a middle-aged man who had recovered from COVID-19.

V is TRBV9 and J is TRBJ1-4, with TRBD1 as a possible D gene (6 bases). The V gene lost 0 bases and the J gene lost 7 bases, with 13 bases spanning the gap. The CDR3 spans 15 residues. Germline CDR1 reads SGDLS; CDR2 reads YYNGEE. The CDR3 reads CASSVVGATGEKLFF. DNA of the CDR3: TGTGCCAGCAGCGTAGTGGGGGCCACGGGTGAAAAACTGTTTTTT.

This clone was picked up one time. This rearrangement joins TRBV7-2 to TRBJ1-1; D is unclear. With 5 bases removed from V and 4 bases from J, the gap between germline ends came to 11 bases. The CDR3 is made up of 13 amino acids. Germline V gene data show CDR1 as SGHTA and CDR2 as FQGNSA. The CDR3 coding sequence is TGTGCCAGCAGCCCGTCGGTATCCACTGAAGCTTTCTTT. This codes for CASSPSVSTEAFF.

The chain has TRBV6-2 or TRBV6-3 and TRBJ2-7, with a possible D match to TRBD2 (5 bases). Germline CDR1 is MNHEY and CDR2 is SVGEGT. CDR3 size: 12 residues. Trimming cost V 5 bases and J 10 bases, with 15 bases left between them. The CDR3 loop is CASSRPGIGQYF. For the CDR3, the DNA is TGTGCCAGCAGTCGCCCCGGGATCGGACAGTACTTC.

The rearrangement links TRBV5-5 to TRBJ2-7; TRBD2 might be the D (6 bases). The germline V gene has CDR1 SGHKS and CDR2 YYEKEE (reference sequence). Trimming removed 4 bases at V and 2 bases at J, with 19 bases between. There are 16 residues in the CDR3. CDR3 coding DNA: TGTGCCAGCAGCCTCCCCACCGGGACTCTTCCCTACGAGCAGTACTTC. Translating it yields CASSLPTGTLPYEQYF.

The CDR3 sequence is CASSELPLSGANVLTF. CDR3 nucleotide sequence: TGTGCCAGCAGTGAACTGCCCCTATCTGGGGCCAACGTCCTGACTTTC. This chain uses TRBV2 with TRBJ2-6; no reliable D call. Germline CDR1 is SNHLY and CDR2 is FYNNEI. The CDR3 runs 16 residues. Trimming left V 2 bases short and J 1 base short, with 9 bases between.

V gene TRBV15 combines with J gene TRBJ2-5, with D perhaps TRBD2 (6 bases). The germline V and J ends were trimmed by 1 base and 1 base, with 13 bases remaining between them. The length of the CDR3 is 16 residues. Germline V gives CDR1 LNHNV, CDR2 YYDKDF (reference sequence). As DNA, the CDR3 is TGTGCCACCAGCAGAGGAGCGGAGGGGCCCCAAGAGACCCAGTACTTC. It is translated as CATSRGAEGPQETQYF.

This sequence joins TRBV7-3 and TRBJ2-1; a weak D match, TRBD2 (7 bases). The V end lost 5 bases, the J end lost 8 bases, and 13 bases lay between the germline ends. Germline V gene lookup returns CDR1 SGHTA and CDR2 FQGTGA. CDR3 length equals 13 residues. This chain's CDR3 is CASSPGGGHEQFF. In nucleotides, the CDR3 is TGTGCCAGCAGCCCGGGCGGGGGCCATGAGCAGTTCTTC. The whole variable domain, remainder taken from reference TRBV7-3 and TRBJ2-1, is GAGVSQTPSNKVTEKGKYVELRCDPISGHTALYWYRQSLGQGPEFLIYFQGTGAADDSGLPNDRFFAVRPEGSVSTLKIQRTERGDSAVYLCASSPGGGHEQFFGPGTRLTVL.

V is TRBV11-3 and J is TRBJ2-1; perhaps TRBD1 as D (6 bases). The germline gives CDR1 SGHNT, CDR2 YENEEA. The CDR3 contains 13 residues. The V end was cut by 1 base, the J end by 9 bases, with 10 bases between. The CDR3 is CASSLGTTGEQFF. CDR3 bases: TGTGCCAGCAGCTTAGGGACGACAGGTGAGCAGTTCTTC.

The chain recombines TRBV29-1 with TRBJ2-1, with 9 bases fitting TRBD1. The ends lost 3 bases at V and 5 bases at J; junction bases unmatched: 14. This CDR3 contains 17 residues. Germline values: CDR1 SQVTM, CDR2 ANQGSEA. The CDR3, as DNA: TGCAGCGTTGAGGGGACAGGGCAAAGCATCAACAACAATGAGCAGTTCTTC. Amino acids: CSVEGTGQSINNNEQFF.

V gene TRBV19 combines with J gene TRBJ2-2; 7 bases are a match to TRBD1. This CDR3 comprises 15 residues. Trimming took 5 bases from V and 4 from J; bases not matched to a gene: 7. Germline assignment: CDR1 LNHDA and CDR2 SQIVND (reference sequence). The CDR3 bases are TGTGCCAGTAGTTCCCACCGGACAGGCACCGGGGAGCTGTTTTTT. Its protein is CASSSHRTGTGELFF.

The rearrangement joins TRBV6-1 to TRBJ1-1; 8 nucleotides agree with TRBD1. After removal of 2 bases from V and 4 bases from J, the junction contained 3 bases not matched to a gene. Germline CDR1 and CDR2: MNHNS and SASEGT. This CDR3 is 14 amino acids long. The CDR3 reads CASSERQGLTEAFF. The CDR3 DNA sequence: TGTGCCAGCAGTGAACGACAGGGGCTCACTGAAGCTTTCTTT.

CDR3: CASSYLTSGGTDTQYF. The CDR3 nucleotides read TGTGCCAGCAGTTACTTGACTAGCGGGGGCACAGATACGCAGTATTTT. The rearrangement links TRBV6-5 to TRBJ2-3, with 11 bases lining up with TRBD2. The CDR3 contains 16 residues. Germline CDR1 and CDR2: MNHEY and SVGAGI. The J segment lost 1 base and the V segment lost 1 base, leaving 1 base of the junction unmatched.

This sequence joins TRBV14 and TRBJ2-4; possibly TRBD1 for D (6 bases). The germline CDR1 and CDR2 sequences are SGHDN and FVKESK. Deletions cut 5 bases from V and 5 bases from J, with 16 bases between. This CDR3 is 15 amino acids long. CDR3 in DNA: TGTGCCAGCAGCAATGAACAGGGAAGGGAAAACATTCAGTACTTC. Protein product: CASSNEQGRENIQYF. The complete variable domain, with remaining parts taken from reference TRBV14 and TRBJ2-4, reads EAGVTQFPSHSVIEKGQTVTLRCDPISGHDNLYWYRRVMGKEIKFLLHFVKESKQDESGMPNNRFLAERTGGTYSTLKVQPAELEDSGVYFCASSNEQGRENIQYFGAGTRLSVL.

The V call is TRBV19, the J call TRBJ2-2, with TRBD2 matching over 11 bases. The length of the CDR3 is 16 residues. CDR1 and CDR2 from the germline V gene are LNHDA and SQIVND (reference sequence). The ends lost 7 bases at V and 0 bases at J; junction bases unmatched: 4. CDR3 protein: CASTLLAGANTGELFF. In DNA, the CDR3 is TGTGCCAGTACCTTACTAGCGGGAGCGAACACCGGGGAGCTGTTTTTT.

The chain links TRBV2 to TRBJ2-3; 7 positions agree with TRBD2. Germline trimming cut 6 bases from V and 10 bases from J; bases unmatched to any gene: 16. The CDR3 contains 15 residues. Germline V gene sequence: CDR1 SNHLY, CDR2 FYNNEI. The CDR3 sequence: CASSSSGAGEYAQYF. In DNA form, the CDR3 reads TGTGCCAGCAGCTCCTCTGGGGCGGGAGAGTACGCGCAGTATTTT.

The CDR3 spells CASSLEQEQYF. Here the CDR3 DNA reads TGTGCCAGCAGCTTGGAACAAGAGCAGTACTTC. The rearrangement uses TRBV5-4 and TRBJ2-7; D is uncertain. The ends were cut back, 0 bases at V and 7 bases at J, with 5 bases in the middle. Germline V lookup: CDR1 SGHNT, CDR2 YYREEE (reference sequence). The CDR3 runs to 11 residues.

The chain links TRBV11-2 to TRBJ1-6; the D is unclear. The CDR3 loop spans 13 amino acids. From germline, CDR1 is SGHAT and CDR2 FQNNGV. V lost 5 bases to trimming and J lost 6 bases, with 8 bases between them. The CDR3 loop reads CASSPLSNSPLHF. DNA for the CDR3: TGTGCCAGCAGCCCGCTTAGTAATTCACCCCTCCACTTT.

The chain couples TRBV6-5 to TRBJ1-3; 8 nucleotides align to TRBD1. This CDR3 has 16 amino acids. Germline lookup yields CDR1 MNHEY and CDR2 SVGAGI. After removal of 4 bases from V and 0 bases from J, the junction contained 5 bases not matched to a gene. CDR3 in amino acids: CASSSDRGSSGNTIYF. DNA of the CDR3: TGTGCCAGCAGTTCCGACAGGGGTAGCTCTGGAAACACCATATATTTT.